There are a few counts of the clone carrying this T cell receptor (beta chain). Construction of the TCRbeta library involved unique molecular identifiers. TCRdb reprocessed the PCR reads with MiXCR, giving one entry per CDR3 protein. Here the sample spans about 500,000 distinct CDR3 sequences, 32% being singletons. There are 12 residues in the CDR3. The germline V gene encodes CDR1 SGHTA and CDR2 FQGNSA. With 5 bases clipped from V and 8 bases from J, the junction kept 2 bases outside the gene matches. The record originates from a study of T-cell reconstitution after alpha-beta-depleted transplantation in children.

J is TRBJ1-2 and V is TRBV7-2; 10 bases match TRBD1. Sequenced here: PBMCs from the stem cell graft donor, sampled from the stem cell graft. The TCR was taken from a human donor who donated a stem cell graft to a child with aplastic anemia. The CDR3 DNA follows: TGTGCCAGCAGCACGGGACAGGGGGGCTACACCTTC. Its protein is CASSTGQGGYTF.